This TCR beta chain originates from a study of blood T cell repertoires in COVID-19. Germline CDR1 SGHNT, CDR2 YYREEE (reference sequence). Trimming stripped 5 bases from V and 7 bases from J, with 12 bases between. The CDR3 has 12 amino acids. Source study methods: Estimation of nucleated cell counts relied on the amplification of reference gene primers. Generated by immunoSEQ multiplex PCR, the TCRdb table keeps only in-frame clones and is missing some. V, J and clone size reflect that table, while D and trimming were determined from the DNA. The data show 190,000 or so clones, with about 88% seen just once and roughly 2.9% held by the top ten.

Sequences were obtained from peripheral blood. The TCR sequence derives from a woman aged 25 to 39 with active or convalescent COVID-19. The chain couples TRBV5-4 to TRBJ1-1; D is uncertain. CDR3 DNA: TGTGCCAGCAGTAGACAAGGAGGTGAAGCTTTCTTT. Protein: CASSRQGGEAFF.